This T cell receptor (beta chain) was profiled in a study of OX40 agonist ivuxolimab in advanced cancers. As regards this clone: At one boundary the junction diverges from the germline segment, which might be a read error.

Profiled with immunoSEQ multiplex PCR; TCRdb holds only in-frame clones, not every one. The sample consists of tens of thousands of clones, about 90% of them appearing once. This CDR3 is 12 amino acids long. The V gene's germline CDR1 is ENHRY and CDR2 SYGVKD. The receptor was isolated from an adult with an advanced solid tumor such as melanoma, head and neck, liver or kidney cancer. This specimen was CD4+ or CD8+ T cells sorted from blood, taken in a trial of the OX40 agonist ivuxolimab. The chain recombines TRBV10-3 with TRBJ1-2, with 10 bases identical to TRBD1. The CDR3 DNA is TGTGTCATCAGTGGGACAGGGGATGGCTACACCTTC. Protein product: CVISGTGDGYTF.